The table lists the clone carrying this T cell receptor beta chain with many counts. The antigen is undetermined. From the germline J gene comes the end of the CDR3, since the read stops 3 residues before it. Donors gave 5 to 8 ml heparinized peripheral whole blood. These data are taken from a study of T cell clonality in common variable immunodeficiency. J gave up 1 base and V 4 bases, and 1 base lay outside the gene matches. Germline assignment: CDR1 KGHSH and CDR2 LQKENI. CDR3 size: 14 residues. Overall study findings and caveats: Patient heterogeneity in the CVID cohort limited correlations between repertoire features and clinical complications. CVID subjects showed higher TCRbeta clonality than healthy controls. Fewer deletions and N-nucleotide insertions were reportedly seen in common variable immunodeficiency TCR beta sequences.

Sequenced by immunoSEQ multiplex PCR; TCRdb stores in-frame clones only, minus some. Singletons are absent from the sample, which has fewer than 60,000 clones. Sequencing input: peripheral blood mononuclear cells. J is TRBJ2-3 and V is TRBV18, with 8 positions matching TRBD1. The TCR comes from a person aged 18 to 70 in good health. CDR3 DNA (partial): TGTGCCAGCTCACGGACAGGGCGCACAGATACG. Protein product: CASSRTGRTDT. The entire CDR3 protein is CASSRTGRTDTQYF.